These 2 T cell receptor beta chains were sequenced from one sample in a study of radiation and T cells in renal cell carcinoma. Method: immunoSEQ multiplex PCR; TCRdb's copy keeps in-frame clones and lacks some. The top ten hold approximately 15% of the sample, which has 10,000 to 15,000 clones, roughly a third seen once. Treatment meaning: 15 Gy SBRT to primary tumor, nephrectomy 4 weeks later. The specimen comprised tumor tissue, sampled from a patient whose treatment included radiotherapy and nephrectomy. Receptors originate from a man in his 60s with renal cell carcinoma.

The V gene is TRBV7-2, the J gene TRBJ1-1; D is uncertain. V lost 0 bases and J 7 bases, leaving 9 bases between the germline ends. Germline CDR1 is SGHTA and CDR2 is FQGNSA. This CDR3 is 13 amino acids long. CDR3 DNA: TGTGCCAGCAGCTTAGCGTCCGGGGATGAAGCTTTCTTT. Protein sequence: CASSLASGDEAFF. The whole variable domain, remainder taken from reference TRBV7-2 and TRBJ1-1, is GAGVSQSPSNKVTEKGKDVELRCDPISGHTALYWYRQSLGQGLEFLIYFQGNSAPDKSGLPSDRFSAERTGGSVSTLTIQRTQQEDSAVYLCASSLASGDEAFFGQGTRLTVV.

In this sample, this clone turned up once. The chain carries TRBV5-1 and TRBJ2-1; 10 positions match TRBD2. The V segment lost 3 bases and the J segment 0 bases; nucleotides outside the gene matches: 9. CDR3 length: 18 amino acids. Per germline, CDR1 SGHRS and CDR2 YFSETQ. The CDR3 nucleotides read TGCGCCAGCAGCTGGACCGGGACTAGCGAGAGCTCCTACAATGAGCAGTTCTTC. This sequence encodes CASSWTGTSESSYNEQFF. The full variable domain, its missing parts supplied by reference TRBV5-1 and TRBJ2-1, is KAGVTQTPRYLIKTRGQQVTLSCSPISGHRSVSWYQQTPGQGLQFLFEYFSETQRNKGNFPGRFSGRQFSNSRSEMNVSTLELGDSALYLCASSWTGTSESSYNEQFFGPGTRLTVL.